Sequencing of this TCR beta chain was carried out in a study of regulatory T cells in long-lasting Graves disease. General observations from the study: Those with persistent Graves' had less TCR diversity than newly diagnosed patients. What was studied was peripheral blood only, and not thyroid tissue.

This clonotype was seen at least ten times. Its specificity is not known. The time point: newly diagnosed GD, antithyroid drugs for less than 3 months. Scientists built the TCR library using RNA that was extracted from PBMCs. Guidelines of the American Thyroid Association were used to diagnose Graves' disease. V lost 5 bases and J 1 base, leaving 12 bases between the germline ends. Germline V gives CDR1 SGHVS, CDR2 FQNEAQ. This CDR3 region has 15 residues. Arm-PCR of CDR3 regions and iRepertoire HTBI primers were the basis on which TCR beta libraries were built. Under the authors' procedure: 60 to 65 TRBV and about 15 TRBJ segments were identified across samples. TCRdb fed the multiplex PCR reads into MiXCR, producing one record per CDR3 protein. These V and J calls originate from TCRdb's pipeline instead of the authors' own analysis. This table holds 250,000 to 300,000 distinct CDR3 sequences, 18% found once.

The same sample was also used in a study of T cells in Graves' hyperthyroidism and ophthalmopathy.

This clonotype originated in a woman in her thirties with Graves disease. Sample: peripheral blood mononuclear cells (PBMCs), taken at new diagnosis, from a patient treated with antithyroid drugs. The rearrangement links TRBV7-8 to TRBJ1-5, with D tentatively TRBD1 (5 bases). This chain's CDR3 is CASSPSGFSNQPQHF. In DNA, the CDR3 is TGTGCCAGCAGCCCATCAGGGTTCAGCAATCAGCCCCAGCATTTT.